This T cell receptor (beta chain) was sequenced during a study of blood T cells in healthy people across ages. This clonotype was observed a few times. Next came a second PCR, run for about 7 to 12 cycles, which used a sample-barcoded 5' primer along with a J-beta primer mix. Via MiXCR, TCRdb re-called the 5' RACE reads, giving one row per CDR3 protein. Of about 970,000 distinct CDR3 sequences listed, 51% are singletons. With 1 base clipped from V and 5 bases from J, the junction kept 6 bases outside the gene matches. The CDR3 has 15 amino acids. Per the germline V gene, CDR1 is SGHRS and CDR2 is YFSETQ.

The receptor was derived from a woman aged 60-75 years in good health. Sequencing used blood. V and J are TRBV5-1 and TRBJ2-3, with 8 bases identical to TRBD2. This CDR3 reads CASSLTSGRRDTQYF. The CDR3 nucleotides read TGCGCCAGCAGCTTGACCAGCGGGAGAAGAGATACGCAGTATTTT.